This entry is about one T cell receptor (beta chain). Its antigen is still unknown. This CDR3 contains 15 residues. With 7 bases removed from V and 5 bases from J, the gap between germline ends came to 18 bases. Germline CDR1 is MNHEY and CDR2 is SVGAGI. Here immunoSEQ multiplex PCR was the method, and the copy in TCRdb shows in-frame clones only, minus some. The sample has over 100,000 clones; about 90% are singletons. The data were obtained in a study of T cell responses to AZD1222 COVID-19 vaccine. Study findings and constraints: Unmutated variant regions are reportedly the target of nearly half of TCRs that are spike-specific. The donor group comprised mostly white British people and more females; the analysis possibly underestimated clonal diversity. Distributed over spike, vaccine-associated CD4 TCRs predominated at 160-218 and 743-854.

V usage is TRBV6-5 and J usage is TRBJ1-5; no clear D. The sample was peripheral blood, taken on day 0 of AZD1222 vaccination. The origin of this receptor is an adult in good health. CDR3 amino acids: CASKGRVAGDQPQHF. The DNA of the CDR3 is TGTGCCAGCAAAGGTAGAGTGGCAGGAGATCAGCCCCAGCATTTT.